This record concerns one TCR beta chain sequence. Its antigen is still unknown. Germline V gene lookup returns CDR1 GTSNPN and CDR2 SVGIG (reference sequence). The CDR3 length is 15 residues. V was pared by 1 base and J by 4 bases, with 16 bases between. The sample comes from a study of cytomegalovirus exposure and HLA in healthy donors. Study findings and constraints: While the bulk of TCR sequences proved rare, some public TCRs turned up in many donors.

This PCR relied on a set of 60 Vbeta primers and 13 Jbeta primers. Using immunoSEQ multiplex PCR, the repertoire was profiled, and TCRdb retains in-frame clones only, with some absent. The sample totals over 110,000 clones. What was sequenced was PBMCs. The chain has TRBV30 and TRBJ1-1; no firm D call. The receptor was isolated from a male donor in good health and CMV-seronegative. The CDR3 DNA reads TGTGCCTGGAGTGATCGGTCGCGTTTTGGCACTGAAGCTTTCTTT. It specifies CAWSDRSRFGTEAFF. Full variable domain (rest looked up from reference TRBV30 and TRBJ1-1): SQTIHQWPATLVQPVGSPLSLECTVEGTSNPNLYWYRQAAGRGLQLLFYSVGIGQISSEVPQNLSASRPQDRQFILSSKKLLLSDSGFYLCAWSDRSRFGTEAFFGQGTRLTVV.